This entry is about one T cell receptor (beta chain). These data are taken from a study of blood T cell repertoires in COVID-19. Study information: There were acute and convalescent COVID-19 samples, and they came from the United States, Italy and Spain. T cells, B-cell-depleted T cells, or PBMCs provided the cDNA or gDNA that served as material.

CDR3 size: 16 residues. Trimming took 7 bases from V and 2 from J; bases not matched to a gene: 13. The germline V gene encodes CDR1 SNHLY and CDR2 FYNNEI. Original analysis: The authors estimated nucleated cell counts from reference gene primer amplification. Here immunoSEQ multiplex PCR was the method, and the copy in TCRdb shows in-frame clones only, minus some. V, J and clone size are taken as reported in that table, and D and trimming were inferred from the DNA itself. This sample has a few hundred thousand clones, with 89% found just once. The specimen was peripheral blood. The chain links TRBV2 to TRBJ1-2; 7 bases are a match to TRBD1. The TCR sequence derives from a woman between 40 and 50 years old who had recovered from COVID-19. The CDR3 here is CASTEALRGRNYGYTF. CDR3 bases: TGTGCCAGCACCGAGGCCCTCAGGGGGAGAAACTATGGCTACACCTTC.